This is a list of T cell receptor beta chains from one sample in a study of PD-1 blockade in classical Hodgkin lymphoma. The method was immunoSEQ multiplex PCR; TCRdb's version includes in-frame clones alone and lacks a portion of them. The sample includes fewer than 35,000 clones, 88% of them seen just once. Sequencing was performed on CD4+ T cells from blood. These receptors originate from a human donor with classical Hodgkin lymphoma. Both conserved end residues are part of each CDR3. D genes are given only for firm matches. The size entry is marked missing in some rows and otherwise reads once, few, many or a size class.

j_call,clone_size,d_call,v_call,cdr3_nt,cdr3_aa
TRBJ1-4,-,TRBD1,TRBV5-1,TGCGCCAGCAGTCCACAGGGGACGGCTAATGAAAAACTGTTTTTT,CASSPQGTANEKLFF
TRBJ1-2,-,TRBD1,TRBV28,TGTGCCAGCGGAGGGACAGCACCGGGGGGCTACACCTTC,CASGGTAPGGYTF
TRBJ1-5,-,-,TRBV27,TGTGCCAGCAGTTTAAAGGGTGGGGGCAATCAGCCCCAGCATTTT,CASSLKGGGNQPQHF
TRBJ1-2,-,-,TRBV6-1,TGTGCCAGCAGTGCAGGACGGCATAACTATGGCTACACCTTC,CASSAGRHNYGYTF
TRBJ2-2,-,-,TRBV7-6,TGTGCCAGCAGCACCCGGGACCGAACGGTCGGGGAGCTGTTTTTT,CASSTRDRTVGELFF
TRBJ2-7,-,-,TRBV7-8,TGTGCCAGCAGCTTAGATCCAGGGATCTACGAGCAGTACTTC,CASSLDPGIYEQYF
TRBJ2-5,-,-,TRBV7-2,TGTGCCAGCAGCCAGAATGGGCTCAACTTATTCCAAGAGACCCAGTACTTC,CASSQNGLNLFQETQYF
TRBJ2-2,-,-,TRBV2,TGTGCCAGCAAACAGGGCGAGGGCACCGGGGAGCTGTTTTTT,CASKQGEGTGELFF
TRBJ2-3,-,-,TRBV5-1,TGCGCCAGCAGCTTATTTGGACCTAGCACAGATACGCAGTATTTT,CASSLFGPSTDTQYF
TRBJ1-2,-,TRBD1,TRBV5-1,TGCGCCAGCAGCTCTCGGACAGGGGAGACTGGCTACACCTTC,CASSSRTGETGYTF
TRBJ1-1,-,-,TRBV29-1,TGCAGCGTTGTTGGCAGGGTAGGGGACACTGAAGCTTTCTTT,CSVVGRVGDTEAFF
TRBJ1-4,-,-,TRBV5-1,TGCGCCAGCAGCTTTCTGGGGCTACTTAATGAAAAACTGTTTTTT,CASSFLGLLNEKLFF
TRBJ2-1,-,TRBD2,TRBV2,TGTGCCAGCAGTGACCGCGGGAGTGAAGATGAGCAGTTCTTC,CASSDRGSEDEQFF
TRBJ1-1,-,-,TRBV4-1,TGCGCCAGCAGCCAAGAATCGGGGTGGACTGAAGCTTTCTTT,CASSQESGWTEAFF
TRBJ1-2,-,-,TRBV19,TGTGCCAGTAGTATACTCGGCTCGACCCGGAGGGGCTATGGCTACACCTTC,CASSILGSTRRGYGYTF
TRBJ2-1,-,TRBD2,TRBV19,TGTGCCAGTAGTAGGACTAGCGGGAGAACCTACAATGAGCAGTTCTTC,CASSRTSGRTYNEQFF
TRBJ2-5,-,-,TRBV6-1,TGTGCCAGCAGTCCCTCCGGGTGGGGAGAGACCCAGTACTTC,CASSPSGWGETQYF
TRBJ1-5,medium-sized,-,TRBV9,TGTGCCAGCAGCGTAGATGGCGCTAATCAGCCCCAGCATTTT,CASSVDGANQPQHF
TRBJ2-2,-,TRBD2,TRBV9,TGTGCCAGCAGCCCGAGACTGACTAGCGGGGTTCTCGGGGAGCTGTTTTTT,CASSPRLTSGVLGELFF
TRBJ1-4,-,TRBD1,TRBV9,TGTGCCAGCAGCGCGGGACAGGGGATTTACGAAAAACTGTTTTTT,CASSAGQGIYEKLFF
TRBJ1-2,-,-,TRBV9,TGTGCCAGCAGCGTTGGCTTCCGGCAGATTCCTAACTATGGCTACACCTTC,CASSVGFRQIPNYGYTF
TRBJ2-7,-,TRBD2,TRBV6-1,TGTGCCAGCAGTCAAGAGAGCGGGAGGGGATACGAGCAGTACTTC,CASSQESGRGYEQYF
TRBJ1-5,-,-,TRBV6-1,TGTGCCAGCACTAAGGGCCTCGATCAGCCCCAGCATTTT,CASTKGLDQPQHF
TRBJ2-7,once,TRBD2,TRBV7-9,TGTGCCAGCAGCCCAGAGGGTAGCGGGAGTTGGGGGAACTACGAGCAGTACTTC,CASSPEGSGSWGNYEQYF
TRBJ2-5,-,-,TRBV29-1,TGCAGCGTCGGGGCGTTTTTCGGCCAAGAGACCCAGTACTTC,CSVGAFFGQETQYF
TRBJ2-1,-,-,TRBV2,TGTGCCAGCAGTGAATACAATGAGCAGTTCTTC,CASSEYNEQFF
TRBJ2-3,-,-,TRBV9,TGTGCCAGCAGCGTGGGGACCGTAGGCACAGATACGCAGTATTTT,CASSVGTVGTDTQYF
TRBJ2-1,few,-,TRBV5-1,TGCGCCAGCAGCTTGAATGAATACAATGAGCAGTTCTTC,CASSLNEYNEQFF
TRBJ2-1,-,-,TRBV5-1,TGCGCCAGCAGCACGAATAGAGGGCTTGAGCAGTTCTTC,CASSTNRGLEQFF
TRBJ2-7,-,-,TRBV5-5,TGTGCCAGCAGCCTAGTGGGCTCCCGATACGAGCAGTACTTC,CASSLVGSRYEQYF
TRBJ2-5,-,-,TRBV6-1,TGTGCCAGCAGCCAGTGGGAGACCCAGTACTTC,CASSQWETQYF
TRBJ2-3,-,-,TRBV29-1,TGCAGCGGTACGGGACGCCCAAGCACAGATACGCAGTATTTT,CSGTGRPSTDTQYF
TRBJ2-2,-,TRBD2,TRBV9,TGTGCCAGCAGCGTCGGGCTAGCGGGAGTTGCGGGGGAGCTGTTTTTT,CASSVGLAGVAGELFF
TRBJ2-1,once,TRBD2,TRBV6-1,TGTGCCAGCAGTGGGACTAGCGGTGGCAATGAGCAGTTCTTC,CASSGTSGGNEQFF
TRBJ2-5,-,TRBD2,TRBV10-3,TGTGCCATCAAGACTAGCGGGAGTTTGGAGACCCAGTACTTC,CAIKTSGSLETQYF